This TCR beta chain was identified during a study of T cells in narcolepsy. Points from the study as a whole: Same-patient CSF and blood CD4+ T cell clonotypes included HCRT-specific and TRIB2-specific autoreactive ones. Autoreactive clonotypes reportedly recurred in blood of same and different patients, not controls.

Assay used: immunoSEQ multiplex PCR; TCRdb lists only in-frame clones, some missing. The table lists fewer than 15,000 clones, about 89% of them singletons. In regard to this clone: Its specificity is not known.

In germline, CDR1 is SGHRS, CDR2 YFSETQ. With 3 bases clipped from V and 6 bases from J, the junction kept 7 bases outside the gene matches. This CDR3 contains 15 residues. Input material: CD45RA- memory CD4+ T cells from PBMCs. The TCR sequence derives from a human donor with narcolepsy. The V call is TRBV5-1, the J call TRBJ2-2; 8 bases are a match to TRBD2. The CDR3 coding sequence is TGCGCCAGCAGCTCAGGACTAGCTGGCCCCGGGGAGCTGTTTTTT. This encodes CASSSGLAGPGELFF.